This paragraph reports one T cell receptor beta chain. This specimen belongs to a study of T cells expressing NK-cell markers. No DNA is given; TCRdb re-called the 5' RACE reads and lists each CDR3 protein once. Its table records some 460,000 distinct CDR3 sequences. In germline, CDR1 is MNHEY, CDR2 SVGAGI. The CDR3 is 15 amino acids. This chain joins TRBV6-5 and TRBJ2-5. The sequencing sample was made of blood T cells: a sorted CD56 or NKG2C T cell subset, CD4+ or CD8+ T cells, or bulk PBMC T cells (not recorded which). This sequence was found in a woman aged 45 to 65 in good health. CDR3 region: CASSYQSWREETQYF.